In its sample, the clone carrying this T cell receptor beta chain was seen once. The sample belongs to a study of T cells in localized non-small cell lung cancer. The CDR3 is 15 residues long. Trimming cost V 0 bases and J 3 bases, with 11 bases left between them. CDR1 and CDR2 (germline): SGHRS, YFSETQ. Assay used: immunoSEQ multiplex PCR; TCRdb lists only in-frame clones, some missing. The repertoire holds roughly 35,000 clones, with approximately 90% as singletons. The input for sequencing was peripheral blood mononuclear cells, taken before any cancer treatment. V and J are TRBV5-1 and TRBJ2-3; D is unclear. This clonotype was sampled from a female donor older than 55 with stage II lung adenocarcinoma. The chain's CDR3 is CASSLVSPTTDTQYF. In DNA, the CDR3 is TGCGCCAGCAGCTTGGTCTCTCCTACAACAGATACGCAGTATTTT.